These T cell receptor beta chains were read from a single sample in a study of molecular identifiers for immune sequencing clone quantification. Via MiXCR, TCRdb re-called the PCR reads, giving one row per CDR3 protein. Among about 500,000 distinct CDR3 sequences listed, 20% to 25% were seen once. Sequenced: naive CD8+ T cells from blood, with Jurkat cell RNA spiked in. Receptors originate from a human donor in good health. Some libraries in this study had Jurkat cell RNA spiked in. Both conserved end residues are part of each CDR3. The D gene is left open where the match is weak. Clone sizes are given selectively: once, few, many, or a class where the clone is expanded.

many | TRBJ2-7 | . | TRBV5-4 | TGTGCCAGCAGTCCCGCTGGGTCTGCCGAGCAGTACTTC | CASSPAGSAEQYF
. | TRBJ2-3 | TRBD2 | TRBV9 | TGTGCCAGCAGCGTAGTGGGACTAGCGACAGATACGCAGTATTTT | CASSVVGLATDTQYF
many | TRBJ2-7 | TRBD2 | TRBV27 | TGTGCCAGCAGTGCCGGGACTAGTTTGGACGAGCAGTACTTC | CASSAGTSLDEQYF
. | TRBJ2-7 | . | TRBV20-1 | TGCAGTGCGCAGAACATACCAGAGGGGACCTACGAGCAGTACTTC | CSAQNIPEGTYEQYF
many | TRBJ2-5 | . | TRBV14 | TGTGCCAGCAGCCAAGGGGGGGCCTCCTGGGAGACCCAGTACTTC | CASSQGGASWETQYF
. | TRBJ2-1 | TRBD2 | TRBV12-5 | TGTGCTAGTGGTTTGGTTCCCGGGGGGAACAATGAGCAGTTCTTC | CASGLVPGGNNEQFF
. | TRBJ1-1 | TRBD1 | TRBV7-9 | TGTGCCAGCAGCACTACGACAGGGGGTAGTGACACTGAAGCTTTCTTT | CASSTTTGGSDTEAFF
few | TRBJ2-5 | . | TRBV4-3 | TGCGCCAGCAGCCAGGCTACTAGTTTTGGTGAGACCCGGTACTTC | CASSQATSFGETRYF
many | TRBJ2-7 | . | TRBV28 | TGTGCCAGCAGTAACCGGGACTCCGGGTCCGCGCAGTACTTC | CASSNRDSGSAQYF
many | TRBJ1-5 | . | TRBV27 | TGTGCCAGCAGTTTCCACAATCAGCCCCAGCATTTT | CASSFHNQPQHF
few | TRBJ1-3 | . | TRBV18 | TGTGCCAGCTCACCTCCCGGCCCTAGTCACACCATATATTTT | CASSPPGPSHTIYF
few | TRBJ2-3 | . | TRBV28 | TGTGCCAGCAGTTTTTTTTCCAGGGTATCGTCTGATACGCAGTATTTT | CASSFFSRVSSDTQYF
. | TRBJ2-7 | TRBD1 | TRBV6-2/TRBV6-3 | TGTGCCAGCAGTTACCCCCGAGACAGGGCATCCTACGAGCAGTACTTC | CASSYPRDRASYEQYF
many | TRBJ1-5 | . | TRBV5-3 | TGTGCCAGAAGCTCGGACCGGCCGTGGGGTCAGCCCCAGCATTTT | CARSSDRPWGQPQHF
few | TRBJ2-5 | . | TRBV7-9 | TGTGCCAGCAGCTTCGGCTTCATAGGGGCTAGCGAACCGCAAGAGACCCAGTACTTC | CASSFGFIGASEPQETQYF
few | TRBJ1-1 | . | TRBV20-1 | TGCAGTGCTAGAGATCAGATGAACACTGAAGCTTTCTTT | CSARDQMNTEAFF
many | TRBJ2-7 | . | TRBV20-1 | TGCAGTGCAGGGCGGGGATCCTACGAGCAGTACTTC | CSAGRGSYEQYF
few | TRBJ2-1 | TRBD2 | TRBV27 | TGTGCCAGCAGTTTGGGACTAGCGGGGGGGGGGATATACAATGAGCAGTTCTTC | CASSLGLAGGGIYNEQFF
many | TRBJ2-7 | . | TRBV11-2 | TGTGCCAGCAGCCAACTAGTCCCCGAGCAGTACTTC | CASSQLVPEQYF
many | TRBJ1-5 | TRBD1 | TRBV23-1 | TGCGCCAGCGTATTCTGGGACAGCCATAGCAATCAGCCCCAGCATTTT | CASVFWDSHSNQPQHF
few | TRBJ2-2 | . | TRBV9 | TGTGCCAGCAGCGTAAGGGTCACCGGGGGTAGCACCGGGGAGCTGTTTTTT | CASSVRVTGGSTGELFF
few | TRBJ2-7 | . | TRBV20-1 | TGCAGTGCCCTGGGGAGCTACGAGCAGTACTTC | CSALGSYEQYF
few | TRBJ2-1 | TRBD2 | TRBV30 | TGTGCCTGGGGTGCGGGGGGCAATAATGAGCAGTTCTTC | CAWGAGGNNEQFF
many | TRBJ2-7 | . | TRBV5-1 | TGCGCCAGCAGCCCACAACCGGACAGTACCTACGAGCAGTACTTC | CASSPQPDSTYEQYF
few | TRBJ2-7 | . | TRBV30 | TGTGCCTGGAGAGGGGGTGACAGAACCTACGAGCAGTACTTC | CAWRGGDRTYEQYF
few | TRBJ2-7 | . | TRBV4-3 | TGCGCCAGCAGCCAAGATTCGACGGGATCAACCTACGAGCAGTACTTC | CASSQDSTGSTYEQYF
. | TRBJ2-7 | TRBD1 | TRBV28 | TGTGCCAGCAGTTCCCCCCCCGGGACAGGAGGCGAGCAGTACTTC | CASSSPPGTGGEQYF
. | TRBJ1-4 | . | TRBV13 | TGTGCCAGCAGCTTAACTCGGGACCCAAATGAAAAACTGTTTTTT | CASSLTRDPNEKLFF
many | TRBJ2-7 | TRBD1 | TRBV5-1 | TGCGCCAGCGGAACAGGGGACCTTAGCGAGCAGTACTTC | CASGTGDLSEQYF
. | TRBJ2-7 | . | TRBV7-9 | TGTGCCAGCTCACACGCGGCCTCCTACGAGCAGTACTTC | CASSHAASYEQYF
few | TRBJ2-3 | TRBD2 | TRBV23-1 | TGCGCCCCCCATGGGACTAGCGGGGTGGATACGCAGTATTTT | CAPHGTSGVDTQYF
. | TRBJ2-3 | . | TRBV18 | TGTGCCAGCTCACGGGACATCGTCTACGGGGCAGATACGCAGTATTTT | CASSRDIVYGADTQYF
. | TRBJ2-3 | TRBD2 | TRBV11-3 | TGTGCCAGCAGCTTAGGATATAGCGGGAGCACAGATACGCAGTATTTT | CASSLGYSGSTDTQYF
many | TRBJ2-6 | TRBD1 | TRBV6-1 | TGTGCCAGCAGTGGAAGGGGGACAGGGCCCTCTGGGGCCAACGTCCTGACTTTC | CASSGRGTGPSGANVLTF
many | TRBJ2-7 | TRBD2 | TRBV28 | TGTGCCAGCAGTTCCGGCGGGAGGGCCGACGAGCAGTACTTC | CASSSGGRADEQYF
many | TRBJ1-5 | . | TRBV6-2/TRBV6-3 | TGTGCCAGCAACGGTGGGTATAGCAATCAGCCCCAGCATTTT | CASNGGYSNQPQHF
few | TRBJ2-1 | . | TRBV4-1 | TGCGCCAGCAGCCAAGATCTTAGGCCCCCTTTCGTACACGAGTTCTTC | CASSQDLRPPFVHEFF
. | TRBJ2-5 | TRBD2 | TRBV7-2 | TGTGCCAGCAGCTTAGCAGGCCCGTTCGTTAGCGGGGGGGCCAGGGGGCAAGAGACCCAGTACTTC | CASSLAGPFVSGGARGQETQYF
few | TRBJ2-1 | . | TRBV9 | TGTGCCAGCAGCCCCCGGCACAATGAGCAGTTCTTC | CASSPRHNEQFF
. | TRBJ2-1 | . | TRBV12-3/TRBV12-4 | TGTGCCAGCAGTTCCCCGGCGAGCTCCTACAATGAGCAGCTCTTC | CASSSPASSYNEQLF
. | TRBJ2-2 | TRBD2 | TRBV12-3/TRBV12-4 | TGTGCCAGCAGTTTTCGGGAGGGCCCCACCGGGGAGCTGTTTTTT | CASSFREGPTGELFF
. | TRBJ1-6 | . | TRBV28 | TGTGCCAGCAGCCCCCGTGGCTCCCATAACTCACCCCTCCACTTT | CASSPRGSHNSPLHF
few | TRBJ2-1 | TRBD2 | TRBV20-1 | TGCAGTGCTAGAGAAGCGACTAGCGGCAATGAGCAGTTCTTC | CSAREATSGNEQFF
few | TRBJ2-5 | . | TRBV11-2 | TGTGCCAGCAGCTCGTACAGAATCCAAGAGACCCAGTACTTC | CASSSYRIQETQYF
many | TRBJ1-5 | TRBD1 | TRBV20-1 | TGCAGTGCTACCACGGACAGGGACCTGGGGCAGCCCCAGCATTTT | CSATTDRDLGQPQHF
many | TRBJ1-1 | TRBD1 | TRBV29-1 | TGCAGCGTCAGGACAGGGACCACGAACACTGAAGCTTTCTTT | CSVRTGTTNTEAFF
. | TRBJ2-3 | . | TRBV11-2 | TGTGCCAGCAGCTTCCCGGCTGATGCGCAGTATTTT | CASSFPADAQYF
. | TRBJ2-1 | . | TRBV7-9 | TGTGCCAGCAGCTTAGTCCCTGGGGCAGGGACCATCTACAATGAGCAGTTCTTC | CASSLVPGAGTIYNEQFF
many | TRBJ2-3 | TRBD2 | TRBV20-1 | TGCAGTGCTAGAGATATACTAGCGGGAGCAACAGATACGCAGTATTTT | CSARDILAGATDTQYF
few | TRBJ1-1 | TRBD1 | TRBV29-1 | TGCAGCGTTGCCGAGGGACAGGTCACTGAAGCTTTCTTT | CSVAEGQVTEAFF
many | TRBJ2-3 | . | TRBV4-2 | TGTGCCAGCAGCCAAAGCGACGGTAATACGCAGTATTTT | CASSQSDGNTQYF
. | TRBJ2-1 | TRBD2 | TRBV6-2/TRBV6-3 | TGTGCCAGCAGTTACTCGCATACTTTCATACTAGCGGGAGATGGGAATGAGCAGTTCTTC | CASSYSHTFILAGDGNEQFF
many | TRBJ1-4 | . | TRBV2 | TGTGCCAGCAGTGAACTGGGGATTAATGAAAAACTGTTTTTT | CASSELGINEKLFF
few | TRBJ2-5 | TRBD2 | TRBV28 | TGTGCCAGCACCGACCGTAGCGGGGTGCTAGAGACCCAGTACTTC | CASTDRSGVLETQYF
. | TRBJ2-7 | . | TRBV29-1 | TGCAGCGTGGTATCCTACGAGCAGTACTTC | CSVVSYEQYF
few | TRBJ2-1 | . | TRBV7-9 | TGTGCCAGCAGCTTAAATCAGGCCCCGTACAATGAGCAGTTCTTC | CASSLNQAPYNEQFF
. | TRBJ1-3 | . | TRBV12-3/TRBV12-4 | TGTGCCAGCAGTTTGGGGAACGGTGGAAACACCATATATTTT | CASSLGNGGNTIYF